The 28 T cell receptor beta chains in this list originate from one sample, sequenced in a study of blood T cell repertoires in COVID-19. This table comes from immunoSEQ multiplex PCR, and its TCRdb copy is limited to in-frame clones, with some not included. The repertoire has 150,000 to 200,000 clones, roughly 90% of them found once; the top ten carry less than 8.5%. The specimen sequenced was PBMCs or T cells enriched from blood (not recorded which). These receptors originate from a woman in her 50s who had recovered from COVID-19.

The chain recombines TRBV4-3 with TRBJ2-1; a weak D match, TRBD2 (6 bases). This CDR3 has 15 amino acids. Germline loops: CDR1 LGHNA, CDR2 YSLEER. The germline V and J ends were trimmed by 4 bases and 8 bases, with 18 bases remaining between them. The CDR3 DNA is TGCGCCAGCAGCCCCAGTGGGGCGGGGTGGGATGAGCAGTTCTTC. It codes for CASSPSGAGWDEQFF.

This clone was detected only once. The CDR3 region is CASSHTGVNTGYTF. The CDR3 nucleotides read TGTGCCAGCAGCCATACAGGGGTAAATACTGGCTACACCTTC. The gene calls are TRBV7-3 and TRBJ1-2, with 7 bases identical to TRBD1. Germline V lookup: CDR1 SGHTA, CDR2 FQGTGA. V gave up 5 bases and J gave up 7 bases; unmatched junction bases: 10. The CDR3 has 14 residues.

The sample holds one count of this clone. The chain carries TRBV6-2 or TRBV6-3 and TRBJ1-6; the D is unclear. Per the germline V gene, CDR1 is MNHEY and CDR2 is SVGEGT. V was shortened by 10 bases and J by 10 bases, with 17 bases between the two germline ends. This CDR3 spans 13 amino acids. The DNA for the CDR3 is TGTGCCACCACCCCCCGTCGGGAATCACCCCTCCACTTT. Its translation: CATTPRRESPLHF.

This sequence joins TRBV6-5 and TRBJ1-4; 9 bases agree with TRBD1. The junction had 7 bases not matched to a gene; V was cut back by 6 bases and J by 5 bases. This CDR3 has 15 amino acids. CDR1 and CDR2 from the germline V gene are MNHEY and SVGAGI. CDR3 nucleotide sequence: TGTGCCAGCAGATCCTCCGGGACAGGGAATGAAAAACTGTTTTTT. This sequence encodes CASRSSGTGNEKLFF.

This chain joins TRBV4-3 and TRBJ2-1; TRBD2 aligns across 11 bases. The junction had 3 bases not matched to a gene; V was cut back by 4 bases and J by 4 bases. Germline-derived CDR1 and CDR2 are LGHNA and YSLEER. The CDR3 is made up of 15 amino acids. Here the CDR3 DNA reads TGCGCCAGCAGCCCCGGGACTAGCGGTTACAATGAGCAGTTCTTC. Translating gives CASSPGTSGYNEQFF.

This clone was picked up one time. V gene TRBV29-1 combines with J gene TRBJ2-1; D is possibly TRBD1 (5 bases). V lost 1 base, J lost 10 bases, and 11 bases lay in between. This CDR3 is built from 12 residues. Looked up from germline, CDR1 is SQVTM and CDR2 is ANQGSEA. The CDR3 here is CSVEVRRQEQFF. The CDR3 nucleotides are TGCAGCGTTGAAGTCAGGAGACAGGAGCAGTTCTTC.

V usage is TRBV30 and J usage is TRBJ1-2; the match to TRBD1 covers 11 bases. V lost 8 bases to trimming and J lost 5 bases; unmatched junction nucleotides: 1. Per the germline V gene, CDR1 is GTSNPN and CDR2 is SVGIG (reference sequence). This CDR3 region has 11 residues. Here the CDR3 DNA reads TGTGCCGGGACAGGGGGGTATGGCTACACCTTC. As protein: CAGTGGYGYTF.

This rearrangement joins TRBV3-1 (or the pseudogene TRBV3-2) to TRBJ2-7; tentative D call: TRBD1 (5 bases). The germline CDR1 and CDR2 sequences are LGHDT and YNNKEL (reference sequence). This CDR3 comprises 14 residues. The V and J ends lost 3 bases and 3 bases respectively, with 12 bases between them. The CDR3 sequence is CASSHGRASYEQYF. The CDR3 DNA sequence: TGTGCCAGCAGCCATGGCAGGGCCAGCTACGAGCAGTACTTC.

The rearrangement links TRBV4-1 to TRBJ1-6, with a tentative D call TRBD1 (6 bases). The V gene lost 2 bases and the J gene lost 9 bases, with 26 bases spanning the gap. The CDR3 has 19 amino acids. Germline V gene lookup returns CDR1 MGHRA and CDR2 YSYEKL. CDR3 DNA: TGCGCCAGCAGCCAACGGGGGGCCAGAGGGAGTGCTAGTGCTTCACCCCTCCACTTT. This encodes CASSQRGARGSASASPLHF.

This chain connects TRBV6-4 to TRBJ1-2, with 11 bases aligning to TRBD1. Unmatched junction bases numbered 10, after V lost 5 bases and J lost 5 bases. The CDR3 totals 16 residues. The germline V gene has CDR1 MRHNA and CDR2 SNTAGT. For the CDR3, the DNA is TGTGCCAGCAGTAAAGGAGGGACAGGGGGATTGTATGGCTACACCTTC. It codes for CASSKGGTGGLYGYTF.

The chain employs TRBV7-9 and TRBJ2-5; the match to TRBD1 covers 8 bases. Trimming took 2 bases from V and 4 from J; bases not matched to a gene: 6. CDR1 is SEHNR and CDR2 is FQNEAQ in the germline V gene (reference sequence). The CDR3 has 15 residues. In DNA form, the CDR3 reads TGTGCCAGCAGCTTATCTGACAGGGGTCCAGAGACCCAGTACTTC. The encoded protein is CASSLSDRGPETQYF. The whole variable domain, remainder taken from reference TRBV7-9 and TRBJ2-5, is DTGVSQNPRHKITKRGQNVTFRCDPISEHNRLYWYRQTLGQGPEFLTYFQNEAQLEKSRLLSDRFSAERPKGSFSTLEIQRTEQGDSAMYLCASSLSDRGPETQYFGPGTRLLVL.

The chain links TRBV12-3 or TRBV12-4 to TRBJ2-7; TRBD2 matches at 7 bases. After removal of 9 bases from V and 3 bases from J, the junction contained 5 bases not matched to a gene. The CDR3 is 12 residues long. In DNA, the CDR3 is TGTGCCAGTTCTGGGGGGGGCTACGAGCAGTACTTC. Protein product: CASSGGGYEQYF.

This clone was seen a single time. CDR3: CASSFDSVGEQYF. In DNA, the CDR3 is TGTGCCAGCAGTTTTGACTCGGTAGGCGAGCAGTACTTC. The rearrangement uses TRBV6-2 or TRBV6-3 and TRBJ2-7; D is undetermined. The CDR3 contains 13 residues. The V and J ends lost 4 bases and 6 bases respectively, with 13 bases between them. The germline gives CDR1 MNHEY, CDR2 SVGEGT.

The J gene is TRBJ2-3, the V gene TRBV18, with TRBD1 matching over 9 bases. Germline CDR1 KGHSH, CDR2 LQKENI. Trimming took 4 bases from V and 5 from J; bases not matched to a gene: 16. This CDR3 contains 18 residues. CDR3 bases: TGTGCCAGCTCACGGGTCCCGGGACAGGGAAAAGGGAAAGATACGCAGTATTTT. This gives the protein CASSRVPGQGKGKDTQYF.

The chain has TRBV9 and TRBJ2-3; tentative D call: TRBD2 (6 bases). This CDR3 region has 16 residues. CDR1 is SGDLS, CDR2 YYNGEE, per germline. V was pared by 3 bases and J by 0 bases, with 14 bases between. The CDR3 here is CASSGGDETSTDTQYF. The DNA of the CDR3 is TGTGCCAGCAGCGGGGGGGACGAAACTAGCACAGATACGCAGTATTTT.

The chain joins TRBV2 to TRBJ1-2; D remains unclear. The V gene lost 4 bases and the J gene lost 4 bases, with 10 bases spanning the gap. This CDR3 has 13 amino acids. Germline V lookup: CDR1 SNHLY, CDR2 FYNNEI. CDR3 DNA sequence: TGTGCCAGCAGTGCATTAGCTACCTATGGCTACACCTTC. It yields the protein CASSALATYGYTF.

This chain connects TRBV24-1 to TRBJ1-6; TRBD1 aligns across 10 bases. CDR1 is KGHDR, CDR2 SFDVKD, per germline. Germline trimming cut 0 bases from V and 8 bases from J; bases unmatched to any gene: 3. This CDR3 comprises 16 residues. CDR3 sequence reads: CATSDLAGTGDSPLHF. CDR3 nucleotide sequence: TGTGCCACCAGTGATTTGGCCGGGACAGGGGATTCACCCCTCCACTTT.

The chain links TRBV18 to TRBJ2-7, with D perhaps TRBD2 (7 bases). V lost 3 bases and J 0 bases, leaving 18 bases between the germline ends. In germline, CDR1 is KGHSH, CDR2 LQKENI. The CDR3 consists of 17 residues. Written as DNA, the CDR3 is TGTGCCAGCTCACCCCTCCGGGGGGCGAGGAACTCCTACGAGCAGTACTTC. It translates to CASSPLRGARNSYEQYF. The full variable domain, with the rest looked up from reference TRBV18 and TRBJ2-7, is NAGVMQNPRHLVRRRGQEARLRCSPMKGHSHVYWYRQLPEEGLKFMVYLQKENIIDESGMPKERFSAEFPKEGPSILRIQQVVRGDSAAYFCASSPLRGARNSYEQYFGPGTRLTVT.

This sequence joins TRBV5-4 and TRBJ1-1; tentative D call: TRBD1 (6 bases). This CDR3 region has 13 residues. Deletions cut 6 bases from V and 4 bases from J, with 13 bases between. The germline CDR1 and CDR2 sequences are SGHNT and YYREEE (reference sequence). CDR3 bases: TGTGCCAGCACCCCGGGAGGGGGCACTGAAGCTTTCTTT. Protein product: CASTPGGGTEAFF.

This clone showed up just once. The CDR3, as DNA: TGCGCCAGCAGCCCACAGGTATCCACTGAAGCTTTCTTT. Its protein is CASSPQVSTEAFF. The chain carries TRBV5-1 and TRBJ1-1; a possible D gene is TRBD1 (5 bases). V lost 4 bases, J lost 4 bases, and 11 bases lay in between. The CDR3 loop spans 13 amino acids. Germline V gene sequence: CDR1 SGHRS, CDR2 YFSETQ.

This clone appeared a single time. The J gene is TRBJ2-7, the V gene TRBV11-3; 12 positions match TRBD1. Germline loops: CDR1 SGHNT, CDR2 YENEEA. The CDR3 consists of 15 residues. Losses at the gene ends were 4 bases for V and 5 bases for J; bases not matched to a gene: 6. The CDR3 nucleotides read TGTGCCAGCAGCTCTAAGGGGACAGGGGGCAACGAGCAGTACTTC. Protein product: CASSSKGTGGNEQYF.

The chain employs TRBV7-3 and TRBJ1-1; D is unclear. Germline CDR1 SGHTA, CDR2 FQGTGA. V lost 2 bases, J lost 1 base, and 11 bases lay in between. The CDR3 has 15 residues. The CDR3 here is CASSLVRIKNTEAFF. CDR3 DNA: TGTGCCAGCAGCTTAGTGCGTATTAAGAACACTGAAGCTTTCTTT. Full variable domain (rest looked up from reference TRBV7-3 and TRBJ1-1): GAGVSQTPSNKVTEKGKYVELRCDPISGHTALYWYRQSLGQGPEFLIYFQGTGAADDSGLPNDRFFAVRPEGSVSTLKIQRTERGDSAVYLCASSLVRIKNTEAFFGQGTRLTVV.

The chain joins TRBV7-9 to TRBJ2-7; 9 bases are a match to TRBD2. CDR3 length: 16 amino acids. From germline, CDR1 is SEHNR and CDR2 FQNEAQ (reference sequence). The V and J ends lost 1 base and 6 bases, in that order; junction bases with no gene match: 10. CDR3: CASSLVGGGARSEQYF. The DNA of the CDR3 is TGTGCCAGCAGCTTAGTTGGCGGGGGGGCCCGGAGCGAGCAGTACTTC.

The chain uses TRBV7-8 and TRBJ2-7, with a possible D match to TRBD1 (6 bases). The CDR3 is 13 amino acids. Deletions cut 5 bases from V and 3 bases from J, with 11 bases between. Looked up from germline, CDR1 is SGHVS and CDR2 is FQNEAQ. In nucleotides, the CDR3 is TGTGCCAGCAGCCCGGGACAAATCTACGAGCAGTACTTC. This translates into CASSPGQIYEQYF.

The chain has TRBV7-9 and TRBJ1-2, with 9 bases that match TRBD1. There are 16 residues in the CDR3. Looked up from germline, CDR1 is SEHNR and CDR2 is FQNEAQ (reference sequence). Trimming cost V 5 bases and J 4 bases; bases outside gene matches: 11. Here the CDR3 DNA reads TGTGCCAGCAGCCCTCCTCCGGGACAGGGAGTCTATGGCTACACCTTC. It encodes CASSPPPGQGVYGYTF.

This chain uses TRBV2 with TRBJ1-2; 7 nucleotides agree with TRBD1. There are 13 residues in the CDR3. CDR1 and CDR2 (germline): SNHLY, FYNNEI. V gave up 8 bases and J gave up 3 bases; unmatched junction bases: 6. The CDR3 DNA is TGTGCCAGCGACAGGGACACTGACTATGGCTACACCTTC. Its translation: CASDRDTDYGYTF.

This clone was seen repeatedly, ten times or more. V gene TRBV4-2 combines with J gene TRBJ2-7; 11 nucleotides align to TRBD2. After removal of 2 bases from V and 4 bases from J, the junction contained 7 bases not matched to a gene. Germline loops: CDR1 LGHNA, CDR2 YNFKEQ. The CDR3 length is 16 residues. CDR3 loop: CASSQSLAGGEYEQYF. The CDR3 nucleotides are TGTGCCAGCAGCCAATCTCTAGCGGGGGGCGAGTACGAGCAGTACTTC.

J is TRBJ1-1 and V is TRBV6-4; no firm D call. Trimming pared 3 bases from V and 0 bases from J, leaving 17 bases between. The CDR3 has 17 residues. Germline V gene data show CDR1 as MRHNA and CDR2 as SNTAGT. The CDR3 region has the DNA TGTGCCAGCAGTGAGAACTTCAAAGCGTCGCTGAACACTGAAGCTTTCTTT. This encodes CASSENFKASLNTEAFF.